This T cell receptor beta chain was sequenced during a study of blood T cell repertoires in COVID-19. Study as a whole: Sources were T cells, B-cell-depleted T cells, or PBMCs; the material itself was cDNA or gDNA.

Authors' data handling: Reference gene primer amplification gave nucleated cell count estimates. Measured with immunoSEQ multiplex PCR; TCRdb has only the in-frame clones, and not every one. For V, J and clone size, that table is used; D and trimming come from the DNA. The table includes 160,000 or so clones, roughly nine tenths detected once. The study drew participants aged about 18 to 89 years from approximately 25 US areas. The receptor's source is a human donor with acute COVID-19. The donor label of this sample is uncertain. Sequences were obtained from PBMCs or T cells enriched from blood (not recorded which).

This CDR3 is CASSELSGVNYEQYF. The DNA for the CDR3 is TGTGCCAGCTCAGAACTTAGCGGGGTGAACTACGAGCAGTACTTC. The chain has TRBV18 and TRBJ2-7; TRBD2 matches at 8 bases. The germline V gene encodes CDR1 KGHSH and CDR2 LQKENI. V was pared by 5 bases and J by 3 bases, with 9 bases of the junction left unmatched. This CDR3 comprises 15 residues.